This T cell receptor (beta chain) was observed in a study of lung T cells in sarcoidosis with Löfgren's syndrome. The germline gives CDR1 MNHNS, CDR2 SASEGT. This CDR3 comprises 13 residues. The V and J ends lost 6 bases and 0 bases respectively, with 3 bases between them. Many counts were recorded for this clonotype. MiXCR, run by TCRdb on the reads, gives a single entry per CDR3 protein. The profile shows tens of thousands of distinct CDR3 sequences, roughly 20% of them singletons. This receptor was identified in a human donor with sarcoidosis (Löfgren's syndrome or another form), or a control subject (not recorded which). Sequenced sample: CD4+ T cells from PBMCs. The gene calls are TRBV6-1 and TRBJ2-6; no reliable D call. CDR3 residues: CASRVSGANVLTF. Here the CDR3 DNA reads TGTGCCAGCAGGGTCTCTGGGGCCAACGTCCTGACTTTC.